Listed below are T cell receptor beta chains from one sample, sequenced in a study of OX40 agonist ivuxolimab in advanced cancers. Data came from immunoSEQ multiplex PCR; TCRdb stores just in-frame clones and leaves some out. The table has roughly 70,000 clones, over 80% seen once. This material consisted of CD4+ or CD8+ T cells sorted from blood, taken in a trial of the OX40 agonist ivuxolimab. The receptors were gathered from an adult with an advanced solid tumor such as melanoma, head and neck, liver or kidney cancer. The CDR3 runs from the conserved cysteine through the conserved F or W. A D gene is named only where the DNA matches it firmly. Rows give clone size only sometimes, using once, few, many, or a class for an expanded clone.

v_gene	j_gene	len	d_gene	abundance	CDR3aa	CDR3nt
TRBV5-1	TRBJ2-1	11	NA	NA	CASSLAIEQFF	TGCGCCAGCAGCCTAGCTATTGAGCAGTTCTTC
TRBV19	TRBJ2-3	14	NA	NA	CASSIGAGTDTQYF	TGTGCCAGTAGTATAGGGGCAGGCACAGATACGCAGTATTTT
TRBV2	TRBJ2-1	15	NA	NA	CASSKGHASYNEQFF	TGTGCCAGCAGCAAGGGACACGCCTCCTACAATGAGCAGTTCTTC
TRBV19	TRBJ2-1	19	TRBD2	NA	CASSSPPGLAGVSYNEQFF	TGTGCCAGTAGTAGCCCCCCGGGACTAGCGGGAGTCTCCTACAATGAGCAGTTCTTC
TRBV27	TRBJ2-2	13	NA	NA	CASRILNTGELFF	TGTGCCAGCAGAATCTTGAACACCGGGGAGCTGTTTTTT
TRBV30	TRBJ1-1	14	NA	NA	CAWNRGLMNTEAFF	TGTGCCTGGAATAGGGGTCTCATGAACACTGAAGCTTTCTTT
TRBV20-1	TRBJ2-3	11	NA	NA	CSASPVDTQYF	TGCAGTGCTAGTCCGGTGGATACGCAGTATTTT
TRBV30	TRBJ1-2	17	NA	NA	CAWSVLGRGMGSYGYTF	TGTGCCTGGAGTGTACTGGGCAGGGGTATGGGAAGCTATGGCTACACCTTC
TRBV18	TRBJ2-7	13	NA	NA	CASSDSGSYEQYF	TGTGCCAGCTCAGATTCCGGGAGCTACGAGCAGTACTTC
TRBV2	TRBJ1-5	13	NA	NA	CASSSGLRQPQHF	TGTGCCAGCAGTTCAGGGTTGCGGCAGCCCCAGCATTTT
TRBV7-8	TRBJ2-2	15	NA	NA	CASSLRQVYTGELFF	TGTGCCAGCAGCTTAAGACAGGTGTACACCGGGGAGCTGTTTTTT
TRBV7-9	TRBJ1-2	14	NA	NA	CASSPLHRTYGYTF	TGTGCCAGCAGCCCCCTACACAGAACATATGGCTACACCTTC
TRBV9	TRBJ1-4	15	TRBD1	NA	CASSVGQGAKEKLFF	TGTGCCAGCAGCGTAGGGCAGGGGGCAAAAGAAAAACTGTTTTTT
TRBV7-8	TRBJ2-1	16	NA	NA	CASSLERGNPYNEQFF	TGTGCCAGCAGCTTAGAACGCGGGAACCCCTACAATGAGCAGTTCTTC
TRBV5-1	TRBJ2-5	15	NA	NA	CASSFIVGAQETQYF	TGCGCCAGCAGCTTTATTGTAGGAGCACAAGAGACCCAGTACTTC
TRBV18	TRBJ2-1	16	TRBD2	NA	CASSPPTSGGGNEQFF	TGTGCCAGCTCACCACCCACTAGCGGGGGGGGCAATGAGCAGTTCTTC
TRBV7-9	TRBJ2-1	12	NA	NA	CASSPLLNEQFF	TGTGCCAGCAGCCCCCTACTAAATGAGCAGTTCTTC
TRBV2	TRBJ1-5	14	NA	NA	CASTLGGANQPQHF	TGTGCCAGCACTCTCGGAGGGGCCAATCAGCCCCAGCATTTT
TRBV28	TRBJ2-7	12	TRBD1	NA	CASSVYRGEQYF	TGTGCCAGCAGTGTATACAGGGGCGAGCAGTACTTC
TRBV28	TRBJ2-7	13	NA	NA	CASTTSTSYEQYF	TGTGCCAGCACTACCTCGACTTCCTACGAGCAGTACTTC
TRBV7-9	TRBJ2-2	14	NA	once	CASNPGASEGKLFF	TGTGCCAGCAACCCCGGGGCGTCAGAGGGGAAGCTGTTTTTT
TRBV6-5	TRBJ2-7	14	NA	NA	CASSYNPWAYEQYF	TGTGCCAGCAGTTACAATCCCTGGGCTTACGAGCAGTACTTC
TRBV5-1	TRBJ2-7	16	TRBD2	NA	CASSLTGGRAAYEQYF	TGCGCCAGCAGCTTAACGGGCGGGAGGGCAGCCTACGAGCAGTACTTC
TRBV6-1	TRBJ2-7	15	NA	NA	CASRGASGIPGRQYF	TGTGCCAGCAGGGGGGCTAGCGGCATCCCTGGTCGGCAGTACTTC
TRBV28	TRBJ1-5	17	TRBD1	NA	CASSPRRTGGGNQPQHF	TGTGCCAGCAGTCCGAGGCGGACAGGGGGGGGAAATCAGCCCCAGCATTTT
TRBV18	TRBJ1-3	14	NA	NA	CASSAGPSGNTIYF	TGTGCCAGCTCAGCCGGACCCTCTGGAAACACCATATATTTT
TRBV2	TRBJ2-3	16	TRBD2	NA	CASSEAYSGSGGTQYF	TGTGCCAGCAGTGAAGCGTACAGCGGGAGTGGGGGTACGCAGTATTTT
TRBV19	TRBJ2-3	15	TRBD1	NA	CASSVGTGRTDTQYF	TGTGCCAGTAGTGTCGGGACAGGGAGGACAGATACGCAGTATTTT
TRBV7-2	TRBJ2-7	13	NA	NA	CASSLASSPTVNF	TGTGCCAGCAGCTTAGCGTCCAGCCCAACTGTGAACTTC
TRBV5-6	TRBJ2-7	15	NA	few	CASSFFQRNSYEQYF	TGTGCCAGCAGCTTTTTCCAGCGGAACTCCTACGAGCAGTACTTC
TRBV28	TRBJ1-5	15	NA	NA	CASRLGGFGNQPQHF	TGTGCCAGCCGCCTAGGCGGGTTTGGAAATCAGCCCCAGCATTTT
TRBV28	TRBJ2-1	11	NA	NA	CASGTWNEQFF	TGTGCCAGCGGAACCTGGAATGAGCAGTTCTTC
TRBV27	TRBJ2-3	14	NA	NA	CASSTRQLTDTQYF	TGTGCCAGCAGCACTAGACAGCTCACAGATACGCAGTATTTT
TRBV11-1	TRBJ2-7	14	NA	NA	CASSFQGGPYEQYF	TGTGCCAGCAGCTTCCAAGGGGGTCCCTACGAGCAGTACTTC
TRBV2	TRBJ1-1	13	NA	NA	CASSGVRNTEAFF	TGTGCCAGCAGTGGCGTCAGAAACACTGAAGCTTTCTTT
TRBV5-1	TRBJ2-1	13	NA	NA	CASSLGTNNEQFF	TGCGCCAGCAGCTTGGGGACAAACAATGAGCAGTTCTTC